A single sample gave rise to the 16 T cell receptor beta chains below, sequenced in a study of T cell responses to AZD1222 COVID-19 vaccine. Clones were read by immunoSEQ multiplex PCR, and TCRdb kept only the in-frame ones, dropping some. This table has around 80,000 clones, approximately 85% appearing once. The sample in question was peripheral blood, obtained 28 days after the second AZD1222 dose. These receptors came from an adult who received the AZD1222 COVID-19 vaccine.

This clone is a singleton in its sample. This chain's CDR3 is CASSLGQGRGYTF. Written as DNA, the CDR3 is TGTGCCAGCAGTTTGGGACAGGGACGTGGCTACACCTTC. This chain joins TRBV12-3 or TRBV12-4 and TRBJ1-2; TRBD1 matches 9 bases. J was trimmed by 7 bases and V by 3 bases; bases with no gene match: 3. The CDR3 length is 13 residues.

The chain combines TRBV27 with TRBJ2-3; TRBD1 matches at 10 bases. V was clipped by 6 bases and J by 4 bases; unmatched bases: 7. Germline V gene data show CDR1 as MNHEY and CDR2 as SMNVEV (reference sequence). The CDR3 is made up of 15 amino acids. CDR3 sequence reads: CASSNIGTGADTQYF. CDR3 nucleotides: TGTGCCAGCAGCAACATTGGGACAGGGGCAGATACGCAGTATTTT.

This chain joins TRBV7-6 and TRBJ2-3; tentative D call: TRBD1 (5 bases). This CDR3 has 15 amino acids. The V end lost 0 bases, the J end lost 1 base, and 8 bases lay between the germline ends. The V gene's germline CDR1 is SGHVS and CDR2 FNYEAQ. This CDR3 is CASSLAIQGTDTQYF. CDR3 bases: TGTGCCAGCAGCTTAGCGATACAGGGCACAGATACGCAGTATTTT.

This clone came up a few times. The chain couples TRBV2 to TRBJ2-6; tentatively, D is TRBD1 (6 bases). Germline V gene data show CDR1 as SNHLY and CDR2 as FYNNEI. V gave up 6 bases and J gave up 17 bases, with 14 bases separating them. The CDR3 runs 11 residues. DNA for the CDR3: TGTGCCAGCAGCGAATTGACAGGCTTGACTTTC. It encodes CASSELTGLTF.

The V and J genes are TRBV11-2 and TRBJ2-7; TRBD2 is a possible D gene (6 bases). Between the trimmed V and J ends, which lost 4 bases and 4 bases, there was a span of 11 bases. Per the germline V gene, CDR1 is SGHAT and CDR2 is FQNNGV. This CDR3 has 13 residues. The CDR3 bases are TGTGCCAGCAGCTCACTAGCAACATACGAGCAGTACTTC. This codes for CASSSLATYEQYF.

The rearrangement links TRBV4-2 to TRBJ1-2; D possibly corresponds to TRBD1 (6 bases). The ends were cut back, 4 bases at V and 3 bases at J, with 21 bases in the middle. Germline assignment: CDR1 LGHNA and CDR2 YNFKEQ. This CDR3 spans 17 amino acids. Written as DNA, the CDR3 is TGTGCCAGCAGCCCTATTTCCGGACAGACCGTATACTATGGCTACACCTTC. As protein: CASSPISGQTVYYGYTF.

V usage is TRBV19 and J usage is TRBJ2-1; 7 bases align to TRBD2. The CDR3 contains 18 residues. The ends lost 4 bases at V and 0 bases at J; junction bases unmatched: 12. Germline assignment: CDR1 LNHDA and CDR2 SQIVND (reference sequence). Written as DNA, the CDR3 is TGTGCCAGTAGTACCAGATCGGGGCGGGGGAGCTCCTACAATGAGCAGTTCTTC. Its protein is CASSTRSGRGSSYNEQFF.

V and J are TRBV11-1 and TRBJ2-4; D uncertain. The germline gives CDR1 SGHAT, CDR2 FQDESV (reference sequence). V was cut by 5 bases and J by 6 bases, with 17 bases left in between. The CDR3 is made up of 15 amino acids. CDR3 loop: CASSSLSSWGNIQYF. CDR3 sequence (DNA): TGTGCCAGCAGCAGCCTGAGCTCGTGGGGAAACATTCAGTACTTC.

The CDR3: CASSRQGGQPQHF. Written as DNA, the CDR3 is TGTGCCAGCAGTAGACAGGGAGGTCAGCCCCAGCATTTT. This chain joins TRBV6-5 and TRBJ1-5; 7 bases line up with TRBD1. This CDR3 contains 13 residues. The germline gives CDR1 MNHEY, CDR2 SVGAGI. V dropped 5 bases and J dropped 6; count of bases not matched to a gene: 4.

The count of this clone is one. The chain is built from TRBV28 and TRBJ2-3; D possibly matches TRBD1 or TRBD2 (6 bases each). V was shortened by 6 bases and J by 3 bases, with 19 bases between the two germline ends. The germline V gene has CDR1 MDHEN and CDR2 SYDVKM. The CDR3 is 16 residues long. The CDR3, as DNA: TGTGCCAGCAGCCGAATCAGGGGTGGGGGGACAGATACGCAGTATTTT. Amino acid sequence: CASSRIRGGGTDTQYF.

The V and J genes are TRBV6-5 and TRBJ1-4, with 7 bases identical to TRBD1. Unmatched junction bases numbered 12, after V lost 6 bases and J lost 8 bases. Germline V gives CDR1 MNHEY, CDR2 SVGAGI. CDR3 length: 15 amino acids. The CDR3 sequence is CASRTGWVGGEKLFF. CDR3 DNA: TGTGCCAGCAGGACAGGGTGGGTGGGTGGAGAAAAACTGTTTTTT.

The V call is TRBV19, the J call TRBJ1-3; D gene uncertain. Trimming took off 6 bases at V and 2 bases at J, with 11 bases between the two ends. The V gene's germline CDR1 is LNHDA and CDR2 SQIVND (reference sequence). The CDR3 is 14 amino acids. The DNA of the CDR3 is TGTGCCAGTAGCATACCAGGCGCTGGAAACACCATATATTTT. It yields the protein CASSIPGAGNTIYF.

The chain recombines TRBV2 with TRBJ1-1; D is ambiguous. Trimming shortened V by 2 bases and J by 0 bases, and 13 bases separated the two germline ends. Germline lookup yields CDR1 SNHLY and CDR2 FYNNEI. This CDR3 region has 16 residues. Written as DNA, the CDR3 is TGTGCCAGCAGTGAAAGCCCGAGACACCTGAACACTGAAGCTTTCTTT. This translates into CASSESPRHLNTEAFF.

V usage is TRBV6-6 and J usage is TRBJ1-1; D not certain. Germline CDR1 MNHNY, CDR2 SVGAGI (reference sequence). V was trimmed by 4 bases and J by 8 bases, leaving 8 bases between them. CDR3 length: 11 residues. The CDR3 protein is CASSFGQEAFF. DNA for the CDR3: TGTGCCAGCAGTTTTGGGCAGGAAGCTTTCTTT.

This clone was picked up a small number of times. One end of the junction is discordant with germline, which a read error may explain. V and J are TRBV6-1 and TRBJ1-2, with 8 bases matching TRBD1. This CDR3 contains 13 residues. The germline V gene encodes CDR1 MNHNS and CDR2 SASEGT. The CDR3 protein is CASREGQGYGYTF. The CDR3 DNA reads TGTGCCAGCAGAGAAGGACAGGGCTATGGCTACACCTTC.

This clone appeared a single time. V gene TRBV7-2 combines with J gene TRBJ1-2, with D perhaps matching TRBD1 (5 bases). This CDR3 is built from 16 residues. The germline V gene encodes CDR1 SGHTA and CDR2 FQGNSA. V gave up 1 base and J gave up 3 bases, with 15 bases separating them. CDR3 nucleotides: TGTGCCAGCAGCTTAGATACCAGCAGGGATGACTATGGCTACACCTTC. It translates to CASSLDTSRDDYGYTF.